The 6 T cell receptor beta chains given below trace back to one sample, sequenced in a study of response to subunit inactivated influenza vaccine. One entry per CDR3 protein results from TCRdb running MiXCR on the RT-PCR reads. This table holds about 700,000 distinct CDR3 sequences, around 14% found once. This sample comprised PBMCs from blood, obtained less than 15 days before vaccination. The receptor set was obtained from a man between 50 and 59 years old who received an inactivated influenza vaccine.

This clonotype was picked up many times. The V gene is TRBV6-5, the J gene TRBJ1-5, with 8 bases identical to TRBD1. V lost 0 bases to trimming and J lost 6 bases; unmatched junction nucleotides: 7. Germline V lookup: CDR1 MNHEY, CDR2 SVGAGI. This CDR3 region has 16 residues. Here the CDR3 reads CASSYSVQGAGQPQHF. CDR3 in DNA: TGTGCCAGCAGTTACTCGGTGCAGGGGGCTGGTCAGCCCCAGCATTTT.

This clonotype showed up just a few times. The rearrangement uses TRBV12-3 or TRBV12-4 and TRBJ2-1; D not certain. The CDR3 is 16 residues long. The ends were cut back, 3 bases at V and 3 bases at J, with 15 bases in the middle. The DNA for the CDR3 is TGTGCCAGCAGTTTCTTAGTTCGGGCGGACTACAATGAGCAGTTCTTC. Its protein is CASSFLVRADYNEQFF.

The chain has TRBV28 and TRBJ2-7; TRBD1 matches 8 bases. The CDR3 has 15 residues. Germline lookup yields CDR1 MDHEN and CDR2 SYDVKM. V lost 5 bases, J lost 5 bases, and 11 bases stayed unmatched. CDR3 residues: CASSPEDREVDEQYF. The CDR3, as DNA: TGTGCCAGCAGTCCCGAGGACAGGGAAGTAGACGAGCAGTACTTC.

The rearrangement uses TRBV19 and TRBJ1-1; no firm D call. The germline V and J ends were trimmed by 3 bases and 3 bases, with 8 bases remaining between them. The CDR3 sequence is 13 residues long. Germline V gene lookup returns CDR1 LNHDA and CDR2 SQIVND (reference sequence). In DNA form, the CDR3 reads TGTGCCAGTAGTATCCCCGGGGACACTGAAGCTTTCTTT. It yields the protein CASSIPGDTEAFF. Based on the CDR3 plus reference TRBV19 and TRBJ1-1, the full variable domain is DGGITQSPKYLFRKEGQNVTLSCEQNLNHDAMYWYRQDPGQGLRLIYYSQIVNDFQKGDIAEGYSVSREKKESFPLTVTSAQKNPTAFYLCASSIPGDTEAFFGQGTRLTVV.

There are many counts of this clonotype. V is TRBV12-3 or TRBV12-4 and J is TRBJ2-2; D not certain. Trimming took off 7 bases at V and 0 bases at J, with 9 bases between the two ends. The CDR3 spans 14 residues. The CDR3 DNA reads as TGTGCCAGCACCCCGTTCGCGAACACCGGGGAGCTGTTTTTT. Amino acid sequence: CASTPFANTGELFF.

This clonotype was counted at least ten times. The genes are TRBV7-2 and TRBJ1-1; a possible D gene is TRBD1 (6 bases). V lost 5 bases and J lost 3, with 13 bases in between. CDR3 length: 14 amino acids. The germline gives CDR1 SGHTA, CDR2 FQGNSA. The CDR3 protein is CASSPFGQYTEAFF. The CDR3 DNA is TGTGCCAGCAGCCCCTTCGGACAGTACACTGAAGCTTTCTTT. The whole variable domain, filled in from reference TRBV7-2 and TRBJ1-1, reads GAGVSQSPSNKVTEKGKDVELRCDPISGHTALYWYRQSLGQGLEFLIYFQGNSAPDKSGLPSDRFSAERTGGSVSTLTIQRTQQEDSAVYLCASSPFGQYTEAFFGQGTRLTVV.